The next 32 T cell receptor beta chains were all read from a single sample in a study of blood T cell repertoires in COVID-19 (dated by TCRdb to 2018 to 2021). Libraries came from the immunoSEQ multiplex PCR assay. Imported from immuneACCESS, the table was reduced by TCRdb to in-frame sequences with V and J called. These copies leave out some clones; in studies compared against another copy, an unresolved V gene accounts for under half, and the cause of the remainder is not known. The sample table contains roughly 50,000 clones; only one count was recorded for around 91% of them. The top ten clonotypes cover 13% to 15% of the sample. The sample comprised peripheral blood. These receptors were collected from a woman aged 60-70 years with active COVID-19.

The rearrangement joins TRBV5-1 to TRBJ1-3; the D gene is possibly TRBD1 (5 bases). Germline V CDR1 and CDR2: SGHRS, YFSETQ. Deletions cut 1 base from V and 0 bases from J, with 14 bases between. CDR3 size: 17 residues. In nucleotides, the CDR3 is TGCGCCAGCAGCTTGAGGGGAAGGGCCCACTCTGGAAACACCATATATTTT. Its protein product is CASSLRGRAHSGNTIYF.

The V and J genes are TRBV3-1 (or the pseudogene TRBV3-2) and TRBJ2-5; 9 nucleotides line up with TRBD2. The CDR3 length is 15 residues. V lost 2 bases to trimming and J lost 1 base; unmatched junction nucleotides: 2. Germline values: CDR1 LGHDT, CDR2 YNNKEL (reference sequence). The CDR3 nucleotides are TGTGCCAGCAGCCAACCTAGCGGGATCCAAGAGACCCAGTACTTC. Residues: CASSQPSGIQETQYF.

The chain has TRBV5-1 and TRBJ2-2, with 10 nucleotides matching TRBD2. The germline V gene has CDR1 SGHRS and CDR2 YFSETQ. After removal of 0 bases from V and 1 base from J, the junction contained 6 bases not matched to a gene. The CDR3 loop spans 18 amino acids. The chain's CDR3 is CASSLGSGGPLNTGELFF. In DNA, the CDR3 is TGCGCCAGCAGCTTGGGTAGCGGGGGGCCTCTGAACACCGGGGAGCTGTTTTTT.

V is TRBV29-1 and J is TRBJ2-3; 8 bases line up with TRBD2. Germline trimming cut 6 bases from V and 6 bases from J; bases unmatched to any gene: 8. Per the germline V gene, CDR1 is SQVTM and CDR2 is ANQGSEA. The CDR3 consists of 13 residues. The CDR3 nucleotides are TGCAGCGTGGACCGGGGGGGCCCGGATACGCAGTATTTT. As protein: CSVDRGGPDTQYF.

This chain connects TRBV19 to TRBJ1-5, with unresolved D. Trimming stripped 1 base from V and 2 bases from J, with 9 bases between. The CDR3 is 15 amino acids. Germline-derived CDR1 and CDR2 are LNHDA and SQIVND (reference sequence). CDR3 residues: CASSIGKRGNQPQHF. CDR3 nucleotide sequence: TGTGCCAGTAGTATAGGTAAGAGGGGCAATCAGCCCCAGCATTTT. The full variable domain, rest sourced from reference TRBV19 and TRBJ1-5, is DGGITQSPKYLFRKEGQNVTLSCEQNLNHDAMYWYRQDPGQGLRLIYYSQIVNDFQKGDIAEGYSVSREKKESFPLTVTSAQKNPTAFYLCASSIGKRGNQPQHFGDGTRLSIL.

The chain carries TRBV5-1 and TRBJ2-5; the match to TRBD1 covers 8 bases. Germline V gene sequence: CDR1 SGHRS, CDR2 YFSETQ. Unmatched junction bases numbered 3, after V lost 4 bases and J lost 1 base. This CDR3 region has 14 residues. CDR3 sequence reads: CASSKGQGQETQYF. In DNA form, the CDR3 reads TGCGCCAGCAGCAAAGGACAGGGCCAAGAGACCCAGTACTTC.

J is TRBJ2-1 and V is TRBV3-1 (or the pseudogene TRBV3-2), with a weak D call TRBD2 (5 bases). The CDR3 consists of 12 residues. V was pared by 4 bases and J by 10 bases, with 11 bases between. CDR1 LGHDT and CDR2 YNNKEL come from the germline V gene (reference sequence). CDR3 nucleotides: TGTGCCAGCAGCCCCCCCGGGAACGAGCAGTTCTTC. This sequence encodes CASSPPGNEQFF.

This chain connects TRBV11-2 to TRBJ1-1, with D unclear. The V and J ends lost 6 bases and 6 bases respectively, with 23 bases between them. The CDR3 is 16 residues long. Germline values: CDR1 SGHAT, CDR2 FQNNGV. CDR3 loop: CASSPRGLHPQAEAFF. DNA of the CDR3: TGTGCCAGCAGTCCGCGAGGCCTCCACCCCCAAGCTGAAGCTTTCTTT.

The V call is TRBV20-1, the J call TRBJ1-5, with D unresolved. V shed 3 bases and J shed 1 base, with 7 bases lying between them. Germline V CDR1 and CDR2: DFQATT, SNEGSKA (reference sequence). The CDR3 totals 13 residues. DNA for the CDR3: TGCAGTGCTAGTGCCAGGAGCAATCAGCCCCAGCATTTT. Translating it yields CSASARSNQPQHF.

CDR3 DNA sequence: TGTGCCAGCATCAGAACCGGGACAGGGGGCACTGAAGCTTTCTTT. This sequence encodes CASIRTGTGGTEAFF. The chain combines TRBV6-5 with TRBJ1-1; 11 bases agree with TRBD1. This CDR3 region has 15 residues. The V gene end was trimmed by 7 bases and the J gene end by 4 bases; junction bases not matched to a gene: 8. The V gene's germline CDR1 is MNHEY and CDR2 SVGAGI.

This clone is a singleton in its sample. The rearrangement uses TRBV18 and TRBJ1-1, with D unclear. Germline-derived CDR1 and CDR2 are KGHSH and LQKENI. CDR3 size: 14 residues. V was shortened by 1 base and J by 2 bases, with 8 bases between the two germline ends. The CDR3 nucleotides are TGTGCCAGCTCACCACTAATTCTAAACACTGAAGCTTTCTTT. Its protein is CASSPLILNTEAFF.

Concerning this clone: One end of the junction is discordant with germline, which a read error may explain. The V and J genes are TRBV3-1 (or the pseudogene TRBV3-2) and TRBJ1-2, with TRBD1 as a possible D gene (5 bases). Germline V gene lookup returns CDR1 LGHDT and CDR2 YNNKEL (reference sequence). This CDR3 contains 13 residues. The CDR3 loop is CASSQVPLGSGTF. The CDR3 DNA follows: TGTGCCAGCAGCCAAGTACCTCTTGGGTCCGGGACTTTC.

V is TRBV3-1 (or the pseudogene TRBV3-2) and J is TRBJ1-4, with 11 bases that match TRBD1. There are 14 residues in the CDR3. Germline CDR1 reads LGHDT; CDR2 reads YNNKEL (reference sequence). V trimming: 4 bases; J trimming: 11 bases; junction bases outside the gene matches: 6. The CDR3 bases are TGTGCCAGCAGCCCCCGGGACAGGGGGGGGAAACTGTTTTTT. Encoded protein: CASSPRDRGGKLFF.

The gene calls are TRBV9 and TRBJ1-4; tentative D call: TRBD1 (6 bases). The V and J ends lost 3 bases and 5 bases respectively, with 17 bases between them. There are 16 residues in the CDR3. CDR1 and CDR2 (germline): SGDLS, YYNGEE. CDR3 in amino acids: CASSALQGFENEKLFF. DNA of the CDR3: TGTGCCAGCAGCGCCCTACAGGGATTTGAGAATGAAAAACTGTTTTTT. The full variable domain, with the rest looked up from reference TRBV9 and TRBJ1-4, is DSGVTQTPKHLITATGQRVTLRCSPRSGDLSVYWYQQSLDQGLQFLIQYYNGEERAKGNILERFSAQQFPDLHSELNLSSLELGDSALYFCASSALQGFENEKLFFGSGTQLSVL.

Regarding this clone: Other DNA sequences in the same sample also yield this CDR3. This rearrangement joins TRBV7-3 to TRBJ2-3; D uncertain. CDR3 length: 15 amino acids. Germline loops: CDR1 SGHTA, CDR2 FQGTGA. The V gene lost 5 bases and the J gene lost 3 bases, with 15 bases spanning the gap. CDR3: CASSRAGGGTDTQYF. In DNA, the CDR3 is TGTGCCAGCAGCCGCGCCGGTGGCGGAACAGATACGCAGTATTTT.

The DNA for the CDR3 is TGTGCCAGCAGCTTATTAGACACCGGGGAGCTGTTTTTT. Encoded protein: CASSLLDTGELFF. The chain combines TRBV7-3 with TRBJ2-2; no definite D call. Germline assignment: CDR1 SGHTA and CDR2 FQGTGA. The CDR3 length is 13 residues. The V end was cut by 2 bases, the J end by 3 bases, with 4 bases between.

The chain combines TRBV5-4 with TRBJ2-7, with D unresolved. Deletions cut 0 bases from V and 2 bases from J, with 6 bases between. Germline values: CDR1 SGHNT, CDR2 YYREEE (reference sequence). The CDR3 sequence is 13 residues long. DNA of the CDR3: TGTGCCAGCAGCTTGGGACTCCCCTACGAGCAGTACTTC. As protein: CASSLGLPYEQYF.

The chain carries TRBV18 and TRBJ2-5; 8 bases match TRBD2. Trimming took 6 bases from V and 11 from J; bases not matched to a gene: 17. Per the germline V gene, CDR1 is KGHSH and CDR2 is LQKENI. The CDR3 runs 15 residues. CDR3 DNA: TGTGCCAGCTCCGAGGAAGGACTAGCCGGCGGTGGGCAGTACTTC. This sequence encodes CASSEEGLAGGGQYF.

V is TRBV7-3 and J is TRBJ2-1, with D perhaps matching TRBD1 (5 bases). V lost 1 base and J lost 5, with 6 bases in between. Germline CDR1 SGHTA, CDR2 FQGTGA. The CDR3 is 13 residues long. The CDR3 here is CASSLIRDNEQFF. The CDR3 bases are TGTGCCAGCAGCTTAATCAGGGACAATGAGCAGTTCTTC.

The V gene is TRBV24-1, the J gene TRBJ2-3; the match to TRBD2 covers 8 bases. The CDR3 extends over 16 amino acids. Germline lookup yields CDR1 KGHDR and CDR2 SFDVKD. V lost 3 bases to trimming and J lost 7 bases; unmatched junction nucleotides: 11. The CDR3 loop reads CATSDASGGNINTQYF. The CDR3 DNA is TGTGCCACCAGTGATGCCAGCGGGGGTAACATAAATACGCAGTATTTT.

The genes are TRBV2 and TRBJ2-5; the match to TRBD2 covers 7 bases. The germline gives CDR1 SNHLY, CDR2 FYNNEI. Trimming at V came to 6 bases and at J to 5 bases, leaving 6 bases not matched to a gene. The CDR3 has 13 amino acids. In DNA form, the CDR3 reads TGTGCCAGCAGGTCTAGCGGTGCCGAGACCCAGTACTTC. Its translation: CASRSSGAETQYF. The variable domain in full, with the rest retrieved from reference TRBV2 and TRBJ2-5, is EPEVTQTPSHQVTQMGQEVILRCVPISNHLYFYWYRQILGQKVEFLVSFYNNEISEKSEIFDDQFSVERPDGSNFTLKIRSTKLEDSAMYFCASRSSGAETQYFGPGTRLLVL.

This chain uses TRBV19 with TRBJ1-2; 8 nucleotides align to TRBD1. CDR3 size: 12 residues. V was clipped by 6 bases and J by 7 bases; unmatched bases: 4. Germline CDR1 is LNHDA and CDR2 is SQIVND (reference sequence). CDR3 amino acids: CASRGQGTGYTF. The CDR3 DNA reads TGTGCCAGTAGAGGACAGGGAACTGGCTACACCTTC.

The chain carries TRBV5-1 and TRBJ2-3; possible D gene TRBD1, 6 bases. The V end was cut by 4 bases, the J end by 6 bases, with 12 bases between. The CDR3 runs to 13 residues. Looked up from germline, CDR1 is SGHRS and CDR2 is YFSETQ. CDR3 sequence (DNA): TGCGCCAGCAGCCGACAGGCCCCCGATACGCAGTATTTT. This encodes CASSRQAPDTQYF.

This chain uses TRBV7-2 with TRBJ1-4; no clear D. This CDR3 has 12 residues. The V end was cut by 2 bases, the J end by 8 bases, with 6 bases between. Per germline, CDR1 SGHTA and CDR2 FQGNSA. This CDR3 is CASSLLAEKLFF. Written as DNA, the CDR3 is TGTGCCAGCAGCTTATTAGCAGAAAAACTGTTTTTT.

The CDR3 region is CASSLDRGGNTIYF. The CDR3 DNA reads TGCGCCAGCAGCTTGGACAGGGGCGGAAACACCATATATTTT. The chain carries TRBV5-1 and TRBJ1-3; 7 nucleotides line up with TRBD1. V dropped 0 bases and J dropped 4; count of bases not matched to a gene: 1. This CDR3 contains 14 residues. Germline V gene sequence: CDR1 SGHRS, CDR2 YFSETQ.

V and J are TRBV19 and TRBJ1-6; 7 nucleotides align to TRBD1. The germline V gene encodes CDR1 LNHDA and CDR2 SQIVND (reference sequence). V gave up 8 bases and J gave up 11 bases; unmatched junction bases: 18. The CDR3 contains 16 residues. The CDR3 nucleotides are TGTGCCAGTTCGGGACGATTCGAGACAGGGTTTGCACCCCTCCACTTT. As protein: CASSGRFETGFAPLHF.

This clone has only a few counts. The chain couples TRBV6-6 to TRBJ1-5; TRBD1 is a possible D gene (5 bases). CDR1 and CDR2 from the germline V gene are MNHNY and SVGAGI (reference sequence). The CDR3 spans 15 residues. Trimming took off 0 bases at V and 3 bases at J, with 9 bases between the two ends. Here the CDR3 DNA reads TGTGCCAGCAGTTACTCGCAAGGGGTCAATCAGCCCCAGCATTTT. Protein sequence: CASSYSQGVNQPQHF.

The J gene is TRBJ2-7, the V gene TRBV18; 10 positions agree with TRBD1. CDR3 length equals 15 residues. Per germline, CDR1 KGHSH and CDR2 LQKENI. The junction had 4 bases not matched to a gene; V was cut back by 4 bases and J by 1 base. The CDR3 DNA follows: TGTGCCAGCTCACGGGACAGGGGACCTTCCTACGAGCAGTACTTC. This sequence encodes CASSRDRGPSYEQYF.

The rearrangement uses TRBV6-1 and TRBJ2-5; D is possibly TRBD1 (5 bases). Germline V gene data show CDR1 as MNHNS and CDR2 as SASEGT. The CDR3 extends over 14 amino acids. The V end lost 0 bases, the J end lost 3 bases, and 8 bases lay between the germline ends. The CDR3 region has the DNA TGTGCCAGCAGTGAAGCGGGGCTGAAAGAGACCCAGTACTTC. Protein sequence: CASSEAGLKETQYF.

This clone has a handful of counts. The chain links TRBV4-1 to TRBJ1-2; D possibly corresponds to TRBD1 (5 bases). The germline V gene has CDR1 MGHRA and CDR2 YSYEKL. V gave up 3 bases and J gave up 8 bases, with 10 bases separating them. This CDR3 comprises 12 residues. CDR3 bases: TGCGCCAGCAGCCACAGGGATAGGGGCTACACCTTC. The encoded protein is CASSHRDRGYTF.

The J gene is TRBJ2-2, the V gene TRBV11-3; the D is unclear. The V end was cut by 3 bases, the J end by 5 bases, with 7 bases between. The length of the CDR3 is 13 residues. CDR1 and CDR2 (germline): SGHNT, YENEEA. The CDR3 nucleotides are TGTGCCAGCAGCTTTTATCTAACCGGGGAGCTGTTTTTT. Its protein product is CASSFYLTGELFF.

CDR3 coding DNA: TGTGCCAGCAGTCGGGGGGGCCCAGATACGCAGTATTTT. This encodes CASSRGGPDTQYF. The chain carries TRBV5-4 and TRBJ2-3; 8 bases are a match to TRBD2. The CDR3 runs to 13 residues. Trimming removed 5 bases from V and 4 bases from J; junction bases left unmatched: 3. From germline, CDR1 is SGHNT and CDR2 YYREEE (reference sequence).